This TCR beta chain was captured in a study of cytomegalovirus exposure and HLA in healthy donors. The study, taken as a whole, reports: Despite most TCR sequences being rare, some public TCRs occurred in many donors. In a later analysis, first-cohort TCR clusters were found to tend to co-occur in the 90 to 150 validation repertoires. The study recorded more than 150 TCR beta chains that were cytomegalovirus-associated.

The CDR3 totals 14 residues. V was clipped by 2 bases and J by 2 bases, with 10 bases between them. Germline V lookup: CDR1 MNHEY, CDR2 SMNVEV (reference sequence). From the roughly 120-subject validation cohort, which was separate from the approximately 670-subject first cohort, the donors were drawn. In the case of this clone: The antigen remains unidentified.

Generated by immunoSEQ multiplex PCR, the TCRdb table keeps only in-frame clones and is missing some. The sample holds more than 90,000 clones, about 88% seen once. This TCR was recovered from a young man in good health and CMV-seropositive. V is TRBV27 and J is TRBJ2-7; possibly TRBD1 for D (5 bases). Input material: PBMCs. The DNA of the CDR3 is TGTGCCAGCAGTTTACGTGGGGCGCCCTACGAGCAGTACTTC. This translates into CASSLRGAPYEQYF.